The rows below give T cell receptor beta chains drawn from one sample of a study of blood T cell repertoires in COVID-19. TCRdb keeps only in-frame clones here, not all; method: immunoSEQ multiplex PCR. The sample has 150,000 to 200,000 clones; 88% are singletons. Sequencing used peripheral blood. Every receptor here comes from a human donor in a cohort sampled during active COVID-19. Each CDR3 is given with its conserved first and last residue. A D gene is named only where the DNA matches it firmly. Clone size is stated in some rows and not others, as once, few, many or a class when expanded.

J	size	V	D	CDR3	DNA
TRBJ2-5	once	TRBV27	-	CASSHSGETQYF	TGTGCCAGCAGCCACAGTGGAGAGACCCAGTACTTC
TRBJ2-7	many	TRBV28	TRBD2	CASSPKGGLEQYF	TGTGCCAGCAGTCCCAAGGGAGGGCTCGAGCAGTACTTC
TRBJ1-6	-	TRBV24-1	-	CATSDGAYNSPLHF	TGTGCCACCAGTGACGGAGCCTATAATTCACCCCTCCACTTT
TRBJ2-2	-	TRBV3-1/TRBV3-2	-	CASSPLWGPGELFF	TGTGCCAGCAGCCCCTTATGGGGGCCCGGGGAGCTGTTTTTT
TRBJ2-5	-	TRBV6-5	-	CASSLTESQETQYF	TGTGCCAGCAGTCTGACAGAAAGCCAAGAGACCCAGTACTTC
TRBJ2-7	-	TRBV9	TRBD2	CASSPGGGREQYF	TGTGCCAGCAGCCCCGGGGGGGGGCGGGAGCAGTACTTC
TRBJ2-7	-	TRBV21-1	-	CASSKGGTGVFTSRYEQYF	TGTGCCAGCAGCAAAGGGGGGACAGGGGTTTTTACGAGCCGCTACGAGCAGTACTTC
TRBJ1-6	-	TRBV30	TRBD1	CAWSFRTGTSPLHF	TGTGCCTGGAGTTTTAGGACAGGGACCTCACCCCTCCACTTT
TRBJ1-1	few	TRBV5-6	-	CASSLVGENLNTEAFF	TGTGCCAGCAGCTTGGTCGGTGAGAATTTGAACACTGAAGCTTTCTTT
TRBJ2-4	-	TRBV6-5	-	CASSYSKEQAVIQYF	TGTGCCAGCAGTTACTCGAAAGAACAGGCAGTTATTCAGTACTTC
TRBJ1-5	few	TRBV19	-	CASSSGAGYNQPQHF	TGTGCCAGTTCCTCAGGGGCGGGCTACAATCAGCCCCAGCATTTT
TRBJ2-1	few	TRBV5-4	TRBD2	CASSPAGGPYNEQFF	TGTGCCAGCAGCCCAGCGGGGGGGCCGTACAATGAGCAGTTCTTC
TRBJ2-3	-	TRBV4-2	TRBD2	CASSQDASGARTDTQYF	TGTGCCAGCAGCCAAGACGCTAGCGGGGCCCGCACAGATACGCAGTATTTT
TRBJ2-1	-	TRBV9	TRBD1	CASSRAPQGAGNEQFF	TGTGCCAGCAGCCGAGCCCCGCAGGGGGCAGGGAATGAGCAGTTCTTC
TRBJ2-5	-	TRBV25-1	TRBD1	CASSAGTGTQETQYF	TGTGCCAGCAGTGCCGGGACAGGGACCCAAGAGACCCAGTACTTC
TRBJ2-1	-	TRBV6-5	-	CASLIPGLRNEQFF	TGTGCCAGCCTAATACCGGGACTCCGCAATGAGCAGTTCTTC